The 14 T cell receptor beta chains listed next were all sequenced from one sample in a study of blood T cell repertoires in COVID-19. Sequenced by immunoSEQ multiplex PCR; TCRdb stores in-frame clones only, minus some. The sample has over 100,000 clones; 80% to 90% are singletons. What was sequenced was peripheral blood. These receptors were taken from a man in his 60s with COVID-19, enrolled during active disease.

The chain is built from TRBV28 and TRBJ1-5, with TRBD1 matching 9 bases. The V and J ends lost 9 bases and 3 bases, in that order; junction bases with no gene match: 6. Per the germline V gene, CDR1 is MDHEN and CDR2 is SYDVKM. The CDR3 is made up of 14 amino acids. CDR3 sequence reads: CASKTGGNNQPQHF. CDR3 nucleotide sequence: TGTGCCAGTAAGACAGGGGGAAACAATCAGCCCCAGCATTTT.

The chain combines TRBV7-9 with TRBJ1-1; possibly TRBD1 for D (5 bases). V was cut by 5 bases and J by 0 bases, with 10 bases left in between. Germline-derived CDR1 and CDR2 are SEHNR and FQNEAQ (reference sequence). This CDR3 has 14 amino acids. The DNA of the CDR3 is TGTGCCAGCAGCCCGGGGGTGTTGAACACTGAAGCTTTCTTT. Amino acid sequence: CASSPGVLNTEAFF.

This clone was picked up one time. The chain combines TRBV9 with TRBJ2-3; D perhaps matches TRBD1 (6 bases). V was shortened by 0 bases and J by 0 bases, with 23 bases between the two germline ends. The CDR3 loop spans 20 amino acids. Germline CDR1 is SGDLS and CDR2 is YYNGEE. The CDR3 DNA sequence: TGTGCCAGCAGCGTAGACCCGTTCTATGACAGGACCTCTAGCACAGATACGCAGTATTTT. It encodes CASSVDPFYDRTSSTDTQYF.

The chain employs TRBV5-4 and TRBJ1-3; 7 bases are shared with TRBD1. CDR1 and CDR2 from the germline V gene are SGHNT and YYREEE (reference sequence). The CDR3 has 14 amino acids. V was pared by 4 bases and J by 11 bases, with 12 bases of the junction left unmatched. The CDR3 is CASSRGTASGSIYF. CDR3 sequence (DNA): TGTGCCAGCAGCCGTGGGACAGCGAGTGGGTCCATATATTTT.

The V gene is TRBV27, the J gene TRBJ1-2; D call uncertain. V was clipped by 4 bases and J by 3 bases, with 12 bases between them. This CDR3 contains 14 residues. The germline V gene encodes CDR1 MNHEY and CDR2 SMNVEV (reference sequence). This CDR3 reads CASSSLTVDYGYTF. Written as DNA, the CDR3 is TGTGCCAGCAGTTCACTCACGGTCGACTATGGCTACACCTTC.

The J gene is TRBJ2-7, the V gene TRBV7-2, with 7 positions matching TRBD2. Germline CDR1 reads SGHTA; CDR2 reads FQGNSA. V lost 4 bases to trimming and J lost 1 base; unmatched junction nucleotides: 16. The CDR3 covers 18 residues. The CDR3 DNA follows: TGTGCCAGCAGCTCAACGGGGCAAAATATCGGGGGGTCCTACGAGCAGTACTTC. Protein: CASSSTGQNIGGSYEQYF. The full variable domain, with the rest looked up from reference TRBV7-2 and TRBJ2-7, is GAGVSQSPSNKVTEKGKDVELRCDPISGHTALYWYRQSLGQGLEFLIYFQGNSAPDKSGLPSDRFSAERTGGSVSTLTIQRTQQEDSAVYLCASSSTGQNIGGSYEQYFGPGTRLTVT.

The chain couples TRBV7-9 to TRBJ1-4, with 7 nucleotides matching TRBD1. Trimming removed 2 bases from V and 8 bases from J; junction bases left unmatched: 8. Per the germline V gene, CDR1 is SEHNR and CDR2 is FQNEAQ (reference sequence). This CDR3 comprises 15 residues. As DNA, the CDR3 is TGTGCCAGCAGCTTAATCGGGACAGTCGCCGAAAAACTGTTTTTT. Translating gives CASSLIGTVAEKLFF.

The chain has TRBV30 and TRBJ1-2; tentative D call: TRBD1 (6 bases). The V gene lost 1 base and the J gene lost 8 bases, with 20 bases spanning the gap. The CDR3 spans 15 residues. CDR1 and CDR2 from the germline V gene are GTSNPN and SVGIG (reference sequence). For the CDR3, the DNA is TGTGCCTGGAGTGCCCCGGAGAGGGGGGGCCTCGGCTACACCTTC. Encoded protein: CAWSAPERGGLGYTF.

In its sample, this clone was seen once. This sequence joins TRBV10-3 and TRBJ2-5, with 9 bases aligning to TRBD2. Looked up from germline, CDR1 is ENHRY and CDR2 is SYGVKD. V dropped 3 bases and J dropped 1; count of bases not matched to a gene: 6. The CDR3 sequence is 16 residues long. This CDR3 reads CAISDSSGGLQETQYF. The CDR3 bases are TGTGCCATCAGTGACAGTAGCGGGGGCCTCCAAGAGACCCAGTACTTC.

The CDR3 is CASSLSPGTGSTGELFF. Written as DNA, the CDR3 is TGTGCCAGCAGTTTAAGTCCCGGGACAGGGTCCACCGGGGAGCTGTTTTTT. J is TRBJ2-2 and V is TRBV27, with TRBD1 matching over 9 bases. CDR1 is MNHEY and CDR2 is SMNVEV in the germline V gene (reference sequence). This CDR3 is 17 amino acids long. V lost 2 bases and J lost 4; bases outside the gene matches: 8.

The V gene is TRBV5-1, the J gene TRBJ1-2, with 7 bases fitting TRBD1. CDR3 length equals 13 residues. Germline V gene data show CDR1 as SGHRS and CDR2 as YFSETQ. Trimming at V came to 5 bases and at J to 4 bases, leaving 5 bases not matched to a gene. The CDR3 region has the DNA TGCGCCAGCAGTATGACAGGGAGCTATGGCTACACCTTC. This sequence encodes CASSMTGSYGYTF.

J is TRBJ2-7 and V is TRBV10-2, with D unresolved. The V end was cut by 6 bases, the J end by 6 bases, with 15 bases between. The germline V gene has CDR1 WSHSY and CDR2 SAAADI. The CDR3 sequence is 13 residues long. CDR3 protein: CASRVNSGFEQYF. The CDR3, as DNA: TGCGCCAGCAGGGTCAATTCAGGCTTCGAGCAGTACTTC.

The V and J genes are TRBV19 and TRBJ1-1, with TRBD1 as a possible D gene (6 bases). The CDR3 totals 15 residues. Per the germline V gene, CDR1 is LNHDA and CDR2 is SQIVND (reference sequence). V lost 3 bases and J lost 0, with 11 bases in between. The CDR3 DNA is TGTGCCAGTAGTATGGGAGGGGGAATGAACACTGAAGCTTTCTTT. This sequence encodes CASSMGGGMNTEAFF. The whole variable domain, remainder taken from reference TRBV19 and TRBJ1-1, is DGGITQSPKYLFRKEGQNVTLSCEQNLNHDAMYWYRQDPGQGLRLIYYSQIVNDFQKGDIAEGYSVSREKKESFPLTVTSAQKNPTAFYLCASSMGGGMNTEAFFGQGTRLTVV.

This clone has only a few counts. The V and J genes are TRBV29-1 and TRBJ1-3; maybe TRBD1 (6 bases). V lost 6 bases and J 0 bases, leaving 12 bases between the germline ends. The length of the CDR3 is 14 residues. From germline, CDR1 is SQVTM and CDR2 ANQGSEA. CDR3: CSVRGLASGNTIYF. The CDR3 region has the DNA TGCAGCGTGAGGGGGTTAGCCTCTGGAAACACCATATATTTT.